The 2 T cell receptor beta chains listed next were all sequenced from one sample in a study of T cells in Graves' hyperthyroidism and ophthalmopathy. Template material for amplifying TCR beta CDR3 regions consisted of RNA transcripts. TCR CDR3 underwent first-round RT-PCR with the HTBI primer set. TCRdb re-called the multiplex PCR reads through MiXCR, storing one row per CDR3 protein. The sample has 730,000 or so distinct CDR3 sequences; roughly 20% are singletons. Material: blood. These TCRs come from a woman between 50 and 59 years old with Graves' hyperthyroidism that later progressed to Graves' ophthalmopathy.

The genes are TRBV6-1 and TRBJ1-2; D gene ambiguous. The V gene lost 1 base and the J gene lost 0 bases, with 9 bases spanning the gap. This CDR3 comprises 15 residues. The germline gives CDR1 MNHNS, CDR2 SASEGT. The DNA of the CDR3 is TGTGCCAGCAGTGAAGGCCGGAGTCCTAACTATGGCTACACCTTC. Protein sequence: CASSEGRSPNYGYTF.

This clonotype was seen only a few times. The chain combines TRBV12-3 or TRBV12-4 with TRBJ1-2; no definite D call. Between the trimmed V and J ends, which lost 6 bases and 2 bases, there was a span of 7 bases. CDR3 length: 12 amino acids. The CDR3 DNA follows: TGTGCCAGCAGATTACAGAACTATGGCTACACCTTC. It is translated as CASRLQNYGYTF.